Listed below are T cell receptor beta chains from one sample, sequenced in a study of somatic mutations in cytotoxic T cells in rheumatoid arthritis. Here immunoSEQ multiplex PCR was the method, and the copy in TCRdb shows in-frame clones only, minus some. The sample carries some 38,000 clones, under 90% recorded once. The sequenced sample was CD8+ T cells sorted from blood. These receptors came from a man aged 40-49 years in good health. Both conserved end residues are part of each CDR3. Each record gives: J gene, D gene, V gene, clone size, CDR3 protein, CDR3 DNA. A D gene is named only where the DNA matches it firmly. Clone sizes are given selectively: once, few, many, or a class where the clone is expanded.

TRBJ2-7 | . | TRBV27 | few | CASSGGAEQYF | TGTGCCAGTTCCGGGGGCGCCGAGCAGTACTTC
TRBJ2-6 | TRBD2 | TRBV6-4 | . | CASSDLGLAGVSGANVLTF | TGTGCCAGCAGTGACTTAGGACTAGCGGGAGTTTCTGGGGCCAACGTCCTGACTTTC
TRBJ1-1 | . | TRBV28 | . | CASSPGTEAFF | TGTGCCAGCAGCCCCGGGACTGAAGCTTTCTTT
TRBJ2-7 | . | TRBV7-9 | . | CASTDVSSYEQYF | TGTGCCAGCACGGACGTGAGCTCCTACGAGCAGTACTTC
TRBJ2-7 | TRBD1 | TRBV19 | . | CASRQGFGSYEQYF | TGTGCCAGTAGACAGGGGTTTGGCTCCTACGAGCAGTACTTC
TRBJ2-1 | . | TRBV7-3 | . | CASSLGRANEQFF | TGTGCCAGCAGCCTCGGGCGGGCCAATGAGCAGTTCTTC
TRBJ2-5 | . | TRBV25-1 | . | CASSDPYRQRQETQYF | TGTGCCAGCAGTGACCCCTACCGACAAAGACAAGAGACCCAGTACTTC
TRBJ2-7 | TRBD2 | TRBV5-4 | . | CASSPSGLAAYEQYF | TGTGCCAGCAGCCCCTCGGGACTAGCGGCCTACGAGCAGTACTTC
TRBJ2-7 | . | TRBV5-1 | . | CASSLAGGDAVFYEQYF | TGCGCCAGCAGCTTGGCCGGGGGTGACGCCGTATTCTACGAGCAGTACTTC
TRBJ2-1 | . | TRBV19 | . | CASSMSTSFRGGSYNEQFF | TGTGCCAGTAGTATGTCCACTAGCTTTCGTGGGGGCTCCTACAATGAGCAGTTCTTC
TRBJ2-5 | TRBD2 | TRBV28 | . | CASSAGTSGHTQETQYF | TGTGCCAGCAGTGCCGGGACTAGCGGACACACACAAGAGACCCAGTACTTC
TRBJ1-5 | . | TRBV27 | . | CASSFGPYQPQHF | TGTGCCAGCAGTTTTGGGCCATATCAGCCCCAGCATTTT
TRBJ2-1 | TRBD1 | TRBV19 | . | CASSPGQGAFRYNEQFF | TGTGCCAGTAGTCCGGGACAGGGGGCGTTTCGGTACAATGAGCAGTTCTTC
TRBJ1-2 | . | TRBV27 | few | CASNGVYGYTF | TGTGCCAGCAACGGGGTATATGGCTACACCTTC
TRBJ2-1 | . | TRBV27 | . | CASSLSSNNEQFF | TGTGCCAGCAGTTTATCGTCTAACAACGAGCAGTTCTTC
TRBJ2-1 | TRBD2 | TRBV9 | . | CASSPTSGAGVGGEQFF | TGTGCCAGCAGCCCGACGAGTGGAGCGGGAGTTGGAGGTGAGCAGTTCTTC
TRBJ2-3 | . | TRBV5-6 | once | CASSLNTDTQYF | TGTGCCAGCAGCCTGAACACAGATACGCAGTATTTT
TRBJ2-5 | TRBD2 | TRBV30 | . | CAWSVPAGGPGETQYF | TGTGCCTGGAGTGTACCGGCGGGAGGGCCGGGGGAGACCCAGTACTTC
TRBJ1-5 | . | TRBV15 | . | CATSRGQAGQPQHF | TGTGCCACCAGCAGAGGACAGGCTGGTCAGCCCCAGCATTTT
TRBJ2-1 | TRBD2 | TRBV11-3 | . | CASSLDGGSSYNEQFF | TGTGCCAGCAGCTTAGATGGCGGGAGCTCCTACAATGAGCAGTTCTTC
TRBJ1-2 | . | TRBV4-3 | . | CASSQDTVYGYTF | TGCGCCAGCAGCCAAGATACGGTCTATGGCTACACCTTC
TRBJ2-1 | . | TRBV21-1 | . | CASSKISRQVSSYNEQFF | TGTGCCAGCAGCAAAATATCGCGACAGGTTAGCTCCTACAATGAGCAGTTCTTC
TRBJ2-7 | . | TRBV7-9 | few | CASSLQGLEQYF | TGTGCCAGCAGCTTACAGGGACTCGAGCAGTACTTC
TRBJ2-7 | TRBD2 | TRBV10-2 | . | CASSESGLAGPYEQYF | TGCGCCAGCAGTGAGTCGGGACTAGCGGGACCCTACGAGCAGTACTTC
TRBJ2-7 | TRBD2 | TRBV30 | . | CASGGTRGFEQYF | TGTGCCTCGGGGGGGACACGGGGTTTTGAGCAGTACTTC
TRBJ1-1 | . | TRBV7-2 | once | CASSLAGGDGTEAFF | TGTGCCAGCAGCTTAGCCGGGGGCGATGGCACTGAAGCTTTCTTT
TRBJ1-3 | TRBD1 | TRBV5-1 | . | CASSFTGTGSTGNTIYF | TGCGCCAGCAGCTTTACCGGGACAGGGTCTACTGGAAACACCATATATTTT
TRBJ2-3 | . | TRBV6-4 | . | CASSHVGGAGCSTDTQYF | TGTGCCAGCAGCCACGTAGGGGGAGCGGGGTGTAGCACAGATACGCAGTATTTT
TRBJ2-7 | . | TRBV7-6 | . | CASSLEFKIYEQYF | TGTGCCAGCAGCTTAGAATTTAAAATTTACGAGCAGTACTTC
TRBJ2-5 | . | TRBV10-1 | . | CASSEGRTYQETQYF | TGCGCCAGCAGTGAGGGACGGACGTACCAAGAGACCCAGTACTTC
TRBJ1-1 | . | TRBV28 | . | CASSYGGRFTEAFF | TGTGCCAGCAGTTACGGGGGGCGTTTCACTGAAGCTTTCTTT
TRBJ1-5 | . | TRBV28 | . | CASSPTLATLNQPQHF | TGTGCCAGCAGTCCCACCCTCGCAACCTTAAATCAGCCCCAGCATTTT
TRBJ2-3 | TRBD2 | TRBV6-4 | . | CASSLAENTDTQYF | TGTGCCAGCAGCCTAGCGGAGAACACAGATACGCAGTATTTT
TRBJ1-5 | . | TRBV30 | few | CAWSLDGPQHF | TGTGCCTGGAGTTTGGATGGGCCCCAGCATTTT
TRBJ2-6 | . | TRBV28 | . | CASKVGSSGANVLTF | TGTGCCAGCAAAGTGGGCTCCTCTGGGGCCAACGTCCTGACTTTC
TRBJ2-7 | . | TRBV5-4 | . | CASSLFQGYEQYF | TGTGCCAGCAGCTTGTTCCAGGGATACGAGCAGTACTTC
TRBJ2-7 | TRBD2 | TRBV27 | few | CASSLGAGLRHEQYF | TGTGCCAGCAGTTTAGGAGCGGGATTGAGGCACGAGCAGTACTTC
TRBJ2-1 | . | TRBV2 | . | CASSEGVLSYNEQFF | TGTGCCAGCAGTGAAGGAGTCCTCTCCTACAATGAGCAGTTCTTC
TRBJ1-2 | . | TRBV6-8 | few | CASSNREGGYTF | TGTGCCAGCAGCAACAGGGAGGGTGGCTACACCTTC
TRBJ1-1 | TRBD1 | TRBV5-1 | . | CASSLEGQSEAFF | TGCGCCAGCAGCTTAGAGGGACAGTCTGAAGCTTTCTTT
TRBJ2-7 | . | TRBV5-8 | . | CASSLMGFEQYF | TGTGCCAGCAGCCTAATGGGGTTCGAGCAGTACTTC
TRBJ2-3 | . | TRBV5-4 | . | CASSLGTVTDTQYF | TGTGCCAGCAGCTTGGGGACAGTCACAGATACGCAGTATTTT
TRBJ1-2 | . | TRBV19 | . | CASSYSDGYTF | TGTGCCAGTAGTTACTCGGATGGCTACACCTTC
TRBJ1-5 | TRBD1 | TRBV7-9 | . | CASGGTGSYQPQHF | TGTGCCAGCGGCGGGACAGGGTCGTATCAGCCCCAGCATTTT
TRBJ1-4 | . | TRBV7-9 | few | CASSLNEKLFF | TGTGCCAGCAGCTTAAATGAAAAACTGTTTTTT
TRBJ2-7 | . | TRBV28 | . | CASSSRAVYYEQYF | TGTGCCAGCAGTTCTCGGGCCGTGTACTACGAGCAGTACTTC
TRBJ1-5 | . | TRBV28 | . | CASRVRGDSNQPQHF | TGTGCCAGCAGAGTCCGTGGGGATAGCAATCAGCCCCAGCATTTT
TRBJ2-3 | TRBD1 | TRBV28 | . | CASRQGEWDRSTDTQYF | TGTGCCAGCAGGCAAGGCGAGTGGGACAGGAGCACAGATACGCAGTATTTT
TRBJ2-7 | . | TRBV19 | . | CASSIDPVLGEQYF | TGTGCCAGTAGTATAGATCCCGTCCTCGGGGAGCAGTACTTC
TRBJ2-7 | . | TRBV7-6 | . | CASSLGPSSYEQYF | TGTGCCAGCAGCTTGGGGCCTAGCTCCTACGAGCAGTACTTC
TRBJ2-7 | TRBD1 | TRBV27 | once | CASSLGDRLFPYEQYF | TGTGCCAGCAGTTTGGGGGACAGGCTCTTCCCCTACGAGCAGTACTTC
TRBJ1-4 | . | TRBV7-9 | . | CASSSGTPATNEKLFF | TGTGCCAGCAGCTCCGGGACACCCGCAACTAATGAAAAACTGTTTTTT
TRBJ2-7 | . | TRBV7-9 | once | CASSLELGDFYEQYF | TGTGCCAGCAGCTTAGAATTGGGGGATTTCTACGAGCAGTACTTC
TRBJ2-7 | TRBD1 | TRBV6-1 | . | CASSIRGSYEQYF | TGTGCCAGCAGCATCAGGGGGAGTTACGAGCAGTACTTC
TRBJ2-4 | . | TRBV28 | . | CASTLQGEIIQYF | TGTGCCAGCACCCTTCAAGGGGAGATCATTCAGTACTTC
TRBJ2-3 | TRBD2 | TRBV19 | . | CASSNSGRAVDTQYF | TGTGCCAGTAGCAATAGCGGGAGGGCCGTAGATACGCAGTATTTT
TRBJ1-1 | . | TRBV13 | . | CASSGRRGLNTEAFF | TGTGCCAGCAGCGGACGGCGCGGTCTTAACACTGAAGCTTTCTTT
TRBJ2-7 | . | TRBV28 | . | CASSLRQGGSPYEQYF | TGTGCCAGCAGTCTTAGACAGGGAGGATCCCCCTACGAGCAGTACTTC
TRBJ2-1 | . | TRBV9 | . | CASSAVGSQPHNEQFF | TGTGCCAGCAGCGCTGTCGGGAGCCAGCCACACAATGAGCAGTTCTTC